This entry lists 31 T cell receptor beta chains sequenced from one sample in a study of Graves' ophthalmopathy and Graves' hyperthyroidism. The TCR beta CDR3 regions underwent amplification from RNA transcripts. HTBI-primed first-round RT-PCR preceded second-round multiplex PCR. TCRdb reprocessed the multiplex PCR reads via MiXCR and lists one record per CDR3 protein. The sample records about 660,000 distinct CDR3 sequences, just over 40% being singletons. The sequencing sample was made of peripheral blood. The origin of the receptors is an adult man with Graves' ophthalmopathy.

The rearrangement links TRBV25-1 to TRBJ1-2; 12 nucleotides agree with TRBD1. With V trimmed by 8 bases and J by 6 bases, 7 bases remained unmatched. Germline V gives CDR1 MGHDK, CDR2 SYGVNS. The CDR3 extends over 14 amino acids. CDR3 in amino acids: CASGLGQGADGYTF. The CDR3 DNA is TGTGCCAGCGGCCTGGGACAGGGGGCAGATGGCTACACCTTC.

This chain uses TRBV10-3 with TRBJ1-5; no definite D call. The CDR3 sequence is 14 residues long. Between the trimmed V and J ends, which lost 7 bases and 2 bases, there was a span of 12 bases. CDR1 and CDR2 from the germline V gene are ENHRY and SYGVKD. CDR3 bases: TGTGCCATCACCACCCGCGGGGGCAATCAGCCCCAGCATTTT. The encoded protein is CAITTRGGNQPQHF.

The V and J genes are TRBV9 and TRBJ2-5, with 7 bases lining up with TRBD2. CDR1 SGDLS and CDR2 YYNGEE come from the germline V gene. V was clipped by 4 bases and J by 3 bases; unmatched bases: 12. The CDR3 loop spans 16 amino acids. The CDR3 sequence is CASSQEGTTRKETQYF. For the CDR3, the DNA is TGTGCCAGCAGCCAAGAAGGGACTACGAGGAAAGAGACCCAGTACTTC.

V is TRBV12-3 or TRBV12-4 and J is TRBJ2-7; 7 positions agree with TRBD1. V was pared by 6 bases and J by 0 bases, with 8 bases of the junction left unmatched. The CDR3 contains 15 residues. The CDR3 nucleotides read TGTGCCAGCAGATCGCCCGACAGGGCCTCCTACGAGCAGTACTTC. This codes for CASRSPDRASYEQYF.

This sequence joins TRBV19 and TRBJ1-6, with a tentative D call TRBD1 (5 bases). This CDR3 comprises 15 residues. V shed 6 bases and J shed 3 bases, with 12 bases lying between them. Germline V gene lookup returns CDR1 LNHDA and CDR2 SQIVND (reference sequence). CDR3 DNA sequence: TGTGCCAGTAGGAGTAAGGGGAACTATAATTCACCCCTCCACTTT. Its translation is CASRSKGNYNSPLHF.

The J gene is TRBJ2-7, the V gene TRBV6-6; no firm D call. V dropped 8 bases and J dropped 1 base, with 12 bases sitting between them. The germline V gene encodes CDR1 MNHNY and CDR2 SVGAGI (reference sequence). This CDR3 spans 13 amino acids. The CDR3 nucleotides read TGTGCCAGCGCAGAAAACCTGTCCTACGAGCAGTACTTC. Translating it yields CASAENLSYEQYF.

A note on this clonotype: Compared with germline, one end of the junction differs, possibly owing to a read error. The chain recombines TRBV5-5 with TRBJ1-1, with D possibly TRBD1 on 6 matching bases. Germline V CDR1 and CDR2: SGHKS, YYEKEE (reference sequence). The CDR3 spans 15 residues. Written as DNA, the CDR3 is TGTGCCAGCGGCTTGGTAGTCAGGGGAGTTATCGGAGCTTTCTTT. It is translated as CASGLVVRGVIGAFF. Supplemented by reference TRBV5-5 and TRBJ1-1, the full variable domain reads DAGVTQSPTHLIKTRGQQVTLRCSPISGHKSVSWYQQVLGQGPQFIFQYYEKEERGRGNFPDRFSARQFPNYSSELNVNALLLGDSALYLCASGLVVRGVIGAFFGQGTRLTVV.

J is TRBJ1-6 and V is TRBV25-1; D call uncertain. V was pared by 6 bases and J by 7 bases, with 19 bases between. Germline V gene lookup returns CDR1 MGHDK and CDR2 SYGVNS. The CDR3 extends over 16 amino acids. CDR3: CASSQALGQANSPLHF. In DNA, the CDR3 is TGTGCCAGCAGCCAAGCCCTCGGGCAGGCGAATTCACCCCTCCACTTT. The complete variable domain, with remaining parts taken from reference TRBV25-1 and TRBJ1-6, reads EADIYQTPRYLVIGTGKKITLECSQTMGHDKMYWYQQDPGMELHLIHYSYGVNSTEKGDLSSESTVSRIRTEHFPLTLESARPSHTSQYLCASSQALGQANSPLHFGNGTRLTVT.

The V and J genes are TRBV12-3 or TRBV12-4 and TRBJ1-1; D remains unclear. Trimming left V 10 bases short and J 1 base short, with 13 bases between. The CDR3 totals 13 residues. This chain's CDR3 is CATGWGQNTEAFF. CDR3 DNA: TGTGCCACCGGGTGGGGTCAGAACACTGAAGCTTTCTTT.

The V gene is TRBV5-5, the J gene TRBJ2-7, with 8 bases that match TRBD1. After removal of 1 base from V and 4 bases from J, the junction contained 10 bases not matched to a gene. Germline V gene lookup returns CDR1 SGHKS and CDR2 YYEKEE (reference sequence). The CDR3 length is 16 residues. The CDR3 spells CASSLKSTGGRYEQYF. The CDR3 DNA reads TGTGCCAGCAGCTTGAAGTCCACAGGGGGTCGGTACGAGCAGTACTTC. The complete variable domain, with remaining parts taken from reference TRBV5-5 and TRBJ2-7, reads DAGVTQSPTHLIKTRGQQVTLRCSPISGHKSVSWYQQVLGQGPQFIFQYYEKEERGRGNFPDRFSARQFPNYSSELNVNALLLGDSALYLCASSLKSTGGRYEQYFGPGTRLTVT.

This clonotype was detected ten times or more. The J gene is TRBJ2-1, the V gene TRBV2; D call uncertain. The germline CDR1 and CDR2 sequences are SNHLY and FYNNEI. V shed 6 bases and J shed 0 bases, with 12 bases lying between them. The CDR3 consists of 15 residues. The CDR3 DNA follows: TGTGCCAGCAGCGATACACATTACTCCTACAATGAGCAGTTCTTC. Residues: CASSDTHYSYNEQFF.

This clonotype has a count of ten or more. The rearrangement joins TRBV10-3 to TRBJ1-2, with a possible D match to TRBD1 (5 bases). V was trimmed by 6 bases and J by 5 bases, leaving 13 bases between them. The germline V gene has CDR1 ENHRY and CDR2 SYGVKD. This CDR3 is built from 13 residues. This CDR3 is CAISLGLGYGYTF. CDR3 in DNA: TGTGCCATCAGCCTGGGACTGGGATATGGCTACACCTTC.

This clonotype was seen many times. This chain connects TRBV20-1 to TRBJ1-1; D is unclear. The CDR3 is 16 amino acids. Per the germline V gene, CDR1 is DFQATT and CDR2 is SNEGSKA (reference sequence). Trimming removed 4 bases from V and 0 bases from J, with 18 bases in between. CDR3: CSAIPLAGRMNTEAFF. In DNA form, the CDR3 reads TGCAGTGCTATTCCTTTGGCGGGTCGTATGAACACTGAAGCTTTCTTT.

The V call is TRBV6-2 or TRBV6-3, the J call TRBJ1-6, with a possible D match to TRBD1 (6 bases). This CDR3 is built from 14 residues. Germline V gives CDR1 MNHEY, CDR2 SVGEGT. V lost 6 bases to trimming and J lost 10 bases, with 16 bases between them. The CDR3 is CASRAQGFGSPLHF. Here the CDR3 DNA reads TGTGCCAGCAGGGCGCAGGGGTTTGGATCACCCCTCCACTTT.

On this clonotype itself: With a much larger clone just one base away, this may be a read error. The chain combines TRBV20-1 with TRBJ1-1; no firm D call. The CDR3 has 10 residues. The germline V and J ends were trimmed by 3 bases and 2 bases, with 1 base remaining between them. Germline V gives CDR1 DFQATT, CDR2 SNEGSKA (reference sequence). The CDR3 DNA reads TGCAGTGCTAGTAACACTGAAGCTTTCTTT. It specifies CSASNTEAFF.

The rearrangement uses TRBV5-1 and TRBJ2-3; D might be TRBD1 (8 bases). The CDR3 runs to 14 residues. Germline-derived CDR1 and CDR2 are SGHRS and YFSETQ. Trimming stripped 4 bases from V and 8 bases from J, with 17 bases between. CDR3 bases: TGCGCCAGCAGCCAAAGACAGGGGAGGGGTACGCAGTATTTT. Protein product: CASSQRQGRGTQYF.

The chain combines TRBV24-1 with TRBJ2-3; TRBD1 agrees at 7 bases. Germline-derived CDR1 and CDR2 are KGHDR and SFDVKD. This CDR3 has 16 amino acids. Trimming removed 2 bases from V and 2 bases from J; junction bases left unmatched: 6. The CDR3 DNA is TGTGCCACCAGTGATTCCCCGGGACAGACCACAGATACGCAGTATTTT. It yields the protein CATSDSPGQTTDTQYF.

The chain employs TRBV5-1 and TRBJ2-5, with TRBD2 matching 8 bases. Germline V CDR1 and CDR2: SGHRS, YFSETQ. V lost 4 bases and J lost 1; bases outside the gene matches: 9. This CDR3 has 16 amino acids. The chain's CDR3 is CASSPVIAGGQETQYF. The CDR3 DNA sequence: TGCGCCAGCAGCCCCGTAATTGCGGGGGGCCAAGAGACCCAGTACTTC.

This chain uses TRBV29-1 with TRBJ2-6, with 8 bases aligning to TRBD2. V gave up 1 base and J gave up 1 base; unmatched junction bases: 3. The CDR3 contains 16 residues. Looked up from germline, CDR1 is SQVTM and CDR2 is ANQGSEA. CDR3 in amino acids: CSVEGLAGSGANVLTF. The CDR3 DNA sequence: TGCAGCGTTGAAGGCCTAGCGGGTTCTGGGGCCAACGTCCTGACTTTC.

This clonotype was observed many times. The genes are TRBV7-2 and TRBJ2-5, with 13 nucleotides matching TRBD2. CDR3 length equals 16 residues. CDR1 is SGHTA and CDR2 is FQGNSA in the germline V gene. The V and J ends lost 3 bases and 1 base, in that order; junction bases with no gene match: 2. CDR3 loop: CASSLTSGRFQETQYF. DNA for the CDR3: TGTGCCAGCAGCTTGACTAGCGGGAGGTTCCAAGAGACCCAGTACTTC.

Turning to this clonotype: This may be a read error: a much more frequent sequence differs by one nucleotide. The V gene is TRBV2, the J gene TRBJ2-7; TRBD1 matches 8 bases. The CDR3 loop spans 12 amino acids. Germline V lookup: CDR1 SNHLY, CDR2 FYNNEI. The junction had 4 bases not matched to a gene; V was cut back by 10 bases and J by 2 bases. The CDR3 region is CATRTGTYEQYF. The CDR3, as DNA: TGTGCCACCAGGACAGGGACCTACGAGCAGTACTTC.

This clonotype was seen ten or more times. The rearrangement uses TRBV12-3 or TRBV12-4 and TRBJ2-5; D could derive from TRBD1 or TRBD2 (5 bases each). CDR3 size: 17 residues. V was clipped by 4 bases and J by 4 bases, with 22 bases between them. In DNA form, the CDR3 reads TGTGCCAGCAGTTATGGGGGAAGCGGCAACATGCCAGAGACCCAGTACTTC. It codes for CASSYGGSGNMPETQYF.

The rearrangement uses TRBV5-7 and TRBJ2-2; TRBD2 is a possible D gene (6 bases). TRBV5-7 is sorted into the ORF group, with uncertain function. The ends were cut back, 1 base at V and 1 base at J, with 11 bases in the middle. CDR3 length: 16 residues. The CDR3 here is CASSLRGGRNTGELFF. CDR3 nucleotide sequence: TGTGCCAGCAGCTTGAGGGGAGGACGGAACACCGGGGAGCTGTTTTTT.

The chain has TRBV25-1 and TRBJ2-2; D call uncertain. The CDR3 contains 16 residues. The germline V and J ends were trimmed by 5 bases and 4 bases, with 17 bases remaining between them. Looked up from germline, CDR1 is MGHDK and CDR2 is SYGVNS. This CDR3 is CASSLLAEISTGELFF. As DNA, the CDR3 is TGTGCCAGCAGTTTATTGGCAGAAATCTCCACCGGGGAGCTGTTTTTT.

The count of this clonotype is one. The chain couples TRBV7-2 to TRBJ2-2, with D possibly matching TRBD2 (6 bases). Trimming took 3 bases from V and 7 from J, leaving 12 bases between them. CDR3 length: 14 residues. Germline-derived CDR1 and CDR2 are SGHTA and FQGNSA. CDR3 bases: TGTGCCAGCAGCTTGGGAGGTGCGAGCGGGGAGCTGTTTTTT. Translated: CASSLGGASGELFF.

Ten or more counts support this clonotype. This chain connects TRBV20-1 to TRBJ1-5; no clear D. The CDR3 is 12 residues long. Germline CDR1 DFQATT, CDR2 SNEGSKA (reference sequence). V lost 2 bases and J lost 7, with 9 bases in between. The chain's CDR3 is CSARRAGQPQHF. The CDR3 DNA reads as TGCAGTGCTAGAAGGGCCGGGCAGCCCCAGCATTTT.

This clonotype showed up many times. V and J are TRBV11-2 and TRBJ1-2, with D tentatively TRBD1 (6 bases). The germline CDR1 and CDR2 sequences are SGHAT and FQNNGV. V lost 6 bases and J lost 6, with 17 bases in between. The CDR3 length is 14 residues. CDR3 sequence (DNA): TGTGCCAGCAGTTCTTTTAGGACAGATCATGGCTACACCTTC. This translates into CASSSFRTDHGYTF.

This sequence joins TRBV10-3 and TRBJ1-5, with unresolved D. The germline V and J ends were trimmed by 4 bases and 0 bases, with 16 bases remaining between them. The germline CDR1 and CDR2 sequences are ENHRY and SYGVKD. The CDR3 spans 17 residues. In DNA form, the CDR3 reads TGTGCCATCAGTGCACTCAGAGCAGCCCTTAGCAATCAGCCCCAGCATTTT. Its translation: CAISALRAALSNQPQHF.

In the case of this clonotype: A read error may explain this, as a much larger clone is one base away. The J gene is TRBJ2-7, the V gene TRBV20-1; D remains unclear. This CDR3 has 13 amino acids. Trimming took off 6 bases at V and 3 bases at J, with 15 bases between the two ends. The V gene's germline CDR1 is DFQATT and CDR2 SNEGSKA (reference sequence). The CDR3 region is CSAQSDPFYEQYF. CDR3 sequence (DNA): TGCAGTGCGCAGAGCGACCCTTTCTACGAGCAGTACTTC.

This clonotype was counted only a few times. The chain employs TRBV12-3 or TRBV12-4 and TRBJ1-1; the match to TRBD1 covers 9 bases. The CDR3 has 17 residues. The V and J ends lost 4 bases and 2 bases, in that order; junction bases with no gene match: 11. CDR3 bases: TGTGCCAGCAGTTCGGATCCCGCGGGACAGGGAAACACTGAAGCTTTCTTT. Amino acids: CASSSDPAGQGNTEAFF.

In its sample, this clonotype was seen a few times. V usage is TRBV9 and J usage is TRBJ1-3; a weak D match, TRBD1 (5 bases). The CDR3 contains 16 residues. Germline V gives CDR1 SGDLS, CDR2 YYNGEE. The V gene lost 7 bases and the J gene lost 0 bases, with 17 bases spanning the gap. The CDR3 DNA sequence: TGTGCCAGCGGAGGGCCCGGGGACCACTCTGGAAACACCATATATTTT. Amino acids: CASGGPGDHSGNTIYF.